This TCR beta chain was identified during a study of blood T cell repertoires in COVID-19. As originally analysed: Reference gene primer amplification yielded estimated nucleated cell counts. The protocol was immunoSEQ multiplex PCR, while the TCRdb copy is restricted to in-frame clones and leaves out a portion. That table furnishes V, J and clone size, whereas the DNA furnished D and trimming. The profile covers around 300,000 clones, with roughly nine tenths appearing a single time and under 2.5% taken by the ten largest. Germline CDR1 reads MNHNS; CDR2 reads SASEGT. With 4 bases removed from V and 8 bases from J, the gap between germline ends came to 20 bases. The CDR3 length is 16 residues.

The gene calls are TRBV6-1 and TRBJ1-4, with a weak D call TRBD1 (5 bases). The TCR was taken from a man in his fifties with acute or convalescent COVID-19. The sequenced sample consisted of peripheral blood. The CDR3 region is CASSGPGGTEGEKLFF. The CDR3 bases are TGTGCCAGCAGTGGCCCTGGGGGGACGGAGGGGGAAAAACTGTTTTTT.